This T cell receptor beta chain was recovered during a study of PD-L1 blockade in urothelial cancer. Here immunoSEQ multiplex PCR was the method, and the copy in TCRdb shows in-frame clones only, minus some. This table has some 71,000 clones, around 85% appearing once. V was clipped by 5 bases and J by 5 bases; unmatched bases: 6. The CDR3 is 14 amino acids. The germline CDR1 and CDR2 sequences are GTSNPN and SVGIG (reference sequence). Stated time point: pretreatment peripheral blood. The gene calls are TRBV30 and TRBJ1-3; 10 nucleotides match TRBD1. The specimen comprised PBMCs, sampled around atezolizumab (anti-PD-L1) treatment. This clonotype was obtained from a man in his 60s with urothelial cancer. DNA for the CDR3: TGTGCCTGGGGGGACAGGGGAGGCAGAAACACCATATATTTT. It encodes CAWGDRGGRNTIYF.